These T cell receptor beta chains were read from a single sample in a study of post-analysis software for immune sequencing data. One entry per CDR3 protein, called by TCRdb with MiXCR from the PCR reads. The sample carries hundreds of thousands of distinct CDR3 sequences, about 44% recorded once. Material for sequencing was blood. These receptors came from a girl under 18 with multiple sclerosis. Both conserved end residues are part of each CDR3. The order of the fields is CDR3 protein, CDR3 DNA, clone size, V gene, D gene, J gene. D genes are given only for firm matches. Clone size is shown for a subset of rows, as once, few, many or a class of expanded clone.

CASSQVFRLAGYEQYF TGTGCCAGCAGCCAAGTTTTCAGGTTAGCAGGATACGAGCAGTACTTC NA TRBV4-2 NA TRBJ2-7
CSVAPVVLRGYTF TGCAGCGTTGCTCCCGTGGTCCTGCGGGGCTACACCTTC NA TRBV29-1 NA TRBJ1-2
CAGVTGRASYNSPLHF TGTGCCGGGGTTACAGGGCGGGCCTCATATAATTCACCCCTCCACTTT NA TRBV2 NA TRBJ1-6
CASSLKGRARDTGELFF TGTGCCAGCAGCTTAAAAGGCCGGGCCCGCGACACCGGGGAGCTGTTTTTT NA TRBV7-3 NA TRBJ2-2
CASRRGPAYEQYF TGTGCCAGCAGAAGGGGTCCCGCCTACGAGCAGTACTTC NA TRBV27 NA TRBJ2-7
CSAGQLLGYTF TGCAGCGCCGGACAGCTCTTGGGCTACACCTTC few TRBV29-1 NA TRBJ1-2
CASSPRSDAYEQYF TGTGCCAGCTCACCACGGTCCGATGCCTACGAGCAGTACTTC NA TRBV18 NA TRBJ2-7
CASTSGNSGNYQETQYF TGCGCCAGCACTTCGGGGAATAGCGGGAACTACCAAGAGACCCAGTACTTC NA TRBV5-1 TRBD2 TRBJ2-5
CASSPDIGYTF TGTGCCAGCAGCCCAGACATTGGCTACACCTTC few TRBV12-3/TRBV12-4 NA TRBJ1-2
CSALTGWGYEQYF TGCAGTGCCTTAACAGGGTGGGGTTACGAGCAGTACTTC NA TRBV20-1 NA TRBJ2-7
CASSLGRNSPLHF TGTGCCAGCTCCTTAGGCAGGAATTCACCCCTCCACTTT once TRBV6-5 NA TRBJ1-6
CASSTILGLAGRYEQYF TGTGCCAGCAGTACAATCCTTGGACTAGCGGGAAGATACGAGCAGTACTTC NA TRBV12-3/TRBV12-4 TRBD2 TRBJ2-7
CANHEQYF TGTGCCAACCACGAGCAGTACTTC few TRBV6-6 NA TRBJ2-7
CSASPRGGGPLEGQFF TGCAGTGCTAGCCCACGGGGGGGTGGCCCACTGGAGGGGCAGTTCTTC NA TRBV20-1 TRBD2 TRBJ2-1
CSALDGNTEAFF TGCAGCGCCTTGGACGGGAACACTGAAGCTTTCTTT few TRBV29-1 NA TRBJ1-1
CASSYEGQAYNEQYF TGTGCCAGCAGTTACGAGGGACAGGCCTACAATGAGCAGTACTTC NA TRBV6-5 TRBD1 TRBJ2-7
CASTSDREAEAFF TGTGCCAGCACCTCCGACAGGGAGGCTGAAGCTTTCTTT NA TRBV6-6 TRBD1 TRBJ1-1
CACSFEAQTGVGGYTF TGTGCCTGCAGTTTTGAGGCCCAGACAGGGGTCGGTGGCTACACCTTC NA TRBV12-3/TRBV12-4 TRBD1 TRBJ1-2
CASSQKRGQSYEQYF TGTGCCAGCAGCCAAAAACGGGGACAGTCCTACGAGCAGTACTTC NA TRBV3-1 TRBD1 TRBJ2-7
CASSVDGNTEYF TGTGCCAGCAGCGTAGACGGGAACACGGAGTATTTT few TRBV9 NA TRBJ2-3
CSVDGVSYEQYF TGCAGCGTTGACGGAGTCTCCTACGAGCAGTACTTC NA TRBV29-1 NA TRBJ2-7
CASSVPLGGYGYTF TGTGCCAGCAGCGTCCCGTTGGGCGGCTATGGCTACACCTTC NA TRBV21-1 NA TRBJ1-2
CASSFGGQGVNQPQHF TGTGCCAGCAGTTTTGGAGGACAGGGGGTGAATCAGCCCCAGCATTTT NA TRBV12-3/TRBV12-4 TRBD1 TRBJ1-5
CASSSRQGLSSTDTQYF TGTGCCAGCAGCTCTCGCCAGGGCCTTTCTAGCACAGATACGCAGTATTTT few TRBV7-9 NA TRBJ2-3
CASSLVPTGEQYF TGCGCCAGCAGCTTGGTGCCGACTGGCGAGCAGTACTTC NA TRBV5-1 NA TRBJ2-7
CASSRRIDQPQHF TGTGCCAGCAGCCGTCGGATTGACCAGCCCCAGCATTTT few TRBV12-3/TRBV12-4 NA TRBJ1-5
CASSQDRAGNEQFF TGCGCCAGCAGCCAAGATCGGGCCGGGAATGAGCAGTTCTTC NA TRBV4-1 NA TRBJ2-1
CASNPGNTEAFF TGTGCCAGCAACCCAGGGAACACTGAAGCTTTCTTT few TRBV12-3/TRBV12-4 NA TRBJ1-1
CASSPHGGREINEQFF TGTGCCAGCAGCCCCCATGGGGGGCGCGAGATAAATGAGCAGTTCTTC once TRBV3-1 NA TRBJ2-1
CSARRDISYEQYF TGCAGTGCTAGAAGAGACATCTCCTACGAGCAGTACTTC few TRBV20-1 NA TRBJ2-7
CSPQSGSSSYNEQFF TGCAGTCCCCAATCCGGGAGCAGCTCCTACAATGAGCAGTTCTTC NA TRBV20-1 NA TRBJ2-1
CASSETGSYEQYF TGTGCCAGCAGTGAGACAGGGAGTTACGAGCAGTACTTC many TRBV6-1 TRBD1 TRBJ2-7
CASSLDKLTNYGYTF TGTGCCAGCAGCTTGGATAAACTGACCAACTATGGCTACACCTTC NA TRBV5-6 NA TRBJ1-2
CASSYSTGLSSSYEQYF TGTGCCAGCAGTTACTCGACAGGTCTTTCTAGCTCCTACGAGCAGTACTTC NA TRBV6-5 NA TRBJ2-7
CAISGQGDYEQYF TGTGCCATCAGTGGGCAGGGGGACTACGAGCAGTACTTC few TRBV10-3 TRBD1 TRBJ2-7
CASSSRGRNYGYTF TGTGCCAGCAGCTCCAGAGGCAGGAACTATGGCTACACCTTC NA TRBV9 NA TRBJ1-2
CAGDRGQGNTEAFF TGTGCCGGGGACAGGGGGCAGGGGAACACTGAAGCTTTCTTT NA TRBV2 TRBD1 TRBJ1-1
CASSRTSGRLSTDTQYF TGTGCCAGCAGTCGAACTAGCGGGAGGTTGAGCACAGATACGCAGTATTTT few TRBV2 TRBD2 TRBJ2-3
CASSLMRSEQYF TGTGCCAGCAGCTTGATGAGGTCCGAGCAGTACTTC few TRBV5-6 NA TRBJ2-7
CASLSASVNNEQFF TGTGCCAGCCTGTCGGCTAGCGTCAACAATGAGCAGTTCTTC NA TRBV12-3/TRBV12-4 NA TRBJ2-1
CASSLKGRGIAKNIQYF TGTGCCAGCAGTTTAAAGGGCAGGGGCATAGCCAAAAACATTCAGTACTTC few TRBV12-3/TRBV12-4 NA TRBJ2-4
CASSVGQHKNYGYTF TGTGCCAGCAGTGTGGGACAGCACAAGAACTATGGCTACACCTTC few TRBV6-1 TRBD1 TRBJ1-2
CASSLMGQETQYF TGTGCCAGCAGTTTAATGGGGCAAGAGACCCAGTACTTC NA TRBV12-3/TRBV12-4 NA TRBJ2-5
CASTTPNYEQYF TGTGCCAGCACCACCCCCAACTACGAGCAGTACTTC few TRBV7-9 NA TRBJ2-7
CASSYRQFNQPQHF TGTGCCAGCAGCTACCGACAGTTCAATCAGCCCCAGCATTTT few TRBV6-5 NA TRBJ1-5
CASSNRGLLTEAFF TGTGCCAGCAGTAACAGGGGGCTTTTGACTGAAGCTTTCTTT NA TRBV6-1 TRBD1 TRBJ1-1
CASSQGVLGYERYF TGTGCCAGCAGCCAGGGAGTCCTAGGGTACGAGCGGTACTTC NA TRBV14 NA TRBJ2-7
CSATTIGDSPFYFKNIQYF TGCAGCGCCACCACGATAGGGGACAGTCCCTTTTATTTCAAAAACATTCAGTACTTC NA TRBV29-1 TRBD1 TRBJ2-4
CAIRGLAGGQETQYF TGTGCCATCAGGGGACTAGCGGGAGGACAAGAGACCCAGTACTTC few TRBV10-3 TRBD2 TRBJ2-5
CSSSLDEAFF TGTTCCAGCAGCTTAGATGAAGCTTTCTTT few TRBV7-9 NA TRBJ1-1
CASSLARSSESSYNEQFF TGCGCCAGCAGCTTGGCCCGCTCATCGGAGAGCTCCTACAATGAGCAGTTCTTC NA TRBV5-1 NA TRBJ2-1
CASSQESVRVYGYTF TGTGCCAGCAGCCAAGAGAGTGTCAGGGTGTATGGCTACACCTTC NA TRBV3-1 NA TRBJ1-2
CSAPGLAGTDTQYF TGCAGTGCCCCAGGACTAGCGGGGACAGATACGCAGTATTTT few TRBV20-1 TRBD2 TRBJ2-3
CASSLMRETYNEQFF TGTGCCAGCAGTTTAATGCGGGAAACCTACAATGAGCAGTTCTTC NA TRBV27 NA TRBJ2-1
CASSSQLAGTDTQYF TGTGCCAGCAGTTCACAACTAGCGGGAACAGATACGCAGTATTTT NA TRBV12-3/TRBV12-4 TRBD2 TRBJ2-3
CATSNTINEQFF TGTGCCACCAGTAACACGATCAATGAGCAGTTCTTC few TRBV24-1 NA TRBJ2-1
CASSQLRSAEAFF TGTGCCAGCAGCCAACTCCGCTCAGCTGAAGCTTTCTTT NA TRBV3-1 NA TRBJ1-1
CASSLGAGITQHF TGTGCCAGCAGCTTAGGAGCGGGAATCACCCAGCATTTT NA TRBV7-4 NA TRBJ1-5
CASSLWGGGQETQYF TGTGCCAGCAGCTTATGGGGTGGGGGGCAAGAGACCCAGTACTTC few TRBV7-2 NA TRBJ2-5
CASSQQVTAGYTDTQYF TGCGCCAGCAGCCAACAGGTTACAGCGGGGTACACAGATACGCAGTATTTT NA TRBV4-1 TRBD2 TRBJ2-3